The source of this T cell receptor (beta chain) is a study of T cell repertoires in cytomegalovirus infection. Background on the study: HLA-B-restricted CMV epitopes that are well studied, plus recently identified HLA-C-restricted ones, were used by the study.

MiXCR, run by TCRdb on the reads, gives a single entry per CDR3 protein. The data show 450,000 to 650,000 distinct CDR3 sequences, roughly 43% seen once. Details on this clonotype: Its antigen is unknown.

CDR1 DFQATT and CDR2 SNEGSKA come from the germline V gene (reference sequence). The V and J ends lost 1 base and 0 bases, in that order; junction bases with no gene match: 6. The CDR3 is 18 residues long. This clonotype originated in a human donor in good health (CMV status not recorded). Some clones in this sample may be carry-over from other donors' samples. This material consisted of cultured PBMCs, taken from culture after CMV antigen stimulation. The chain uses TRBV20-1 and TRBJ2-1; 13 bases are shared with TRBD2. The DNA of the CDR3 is TGCAGTGCTAGAGTGACTAGCGGGGGGAAAAGCTCCTACAATGAGCAGTTCTTC. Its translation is CSARVTSGGKSSYNEQFF.